Shown below are 9 T cell receptor beta chains from a single sample sequenced in a study of control samples from healthy donors and cancer patients. Sequenced by immunoSEQ multiplex PCR; TCRdb stores in-frame clones only, minus some. The sample records around 200,000 clones, roughly 94% being singletons. The sample taken for sequencing was blood. The origin of the receptors is a man aged 50-60 years in good health.

This clone was seen more than once but under ten times. V gene TRBV5-6 combines with J gene TRBJ1-1; TRBD1 agrees at 7 bases. There are 13 residues in the CDR3. Germline V lookup: CDR1 SGHDT, CDR2 YYEEEE. The V segment lost 7 bases and the J segment 0 bases; nucleotides outside the gene matches: 3. The CDR3 coding sequence is TGTGCCAGCTGGGACAGTATGAACACTGAAGCTTTCTTT. Translated: CASWDSMNTEAFF.

The V gene is TRBV7-8, the J gene TRBJ2-6, with D perhaps matching TRBD1 (6 bases). The CDR3 sequence is 15 residues long. Trimming removed 5 bases from V and 2 bases from J, with 10 bases in between. Germline values: CDR1 SGHVS, CDR2 FQNEAQ. The CDR3 region is CASSPEGAGANVLTF. In DNA, the CDR3 is TGTGCCAGCAGCCCAGAGGGGGCTGGGGCCAACGTCCTGACTTTC.

V is TRBV28 and J is TRBJ1-1; no firm D call. Between the trimmed V and J ends, which lost 5 bases and 5 bases, there was a span of 15 bases. This CDR3 is 14 amino acids long. Germline loops: CDR1 MDHEN, CDR2 SYDVKM. CDR3 sequence: CASSVPIGRTEAFF. Written as DNA, the CDR3 is TGTGCCAGCAGTGTCCCAATAGGGAGGACTGAAGCTTTCTTT.

The chain links TRBV5-1 to TRBJ1-4; TRBD1 agrees at 9 bases. The CDR3 is 15 amino acids. The germline CDR1 and CDR2 sequences are SGHRS and YFSETQ. Trimming at V came to 4 bases and at J to 7 bases, leaving 8 bases not matched to a gene. The CDR3 sequence: CASSISGTGSEKLFF. In DNA form, the CDR3 reads TGCGCCAGCAGCATTTCCGGGACAGGGAGTGAAAAACTGTTTTTT. The full variable domain, rest sourced from reference TRBV5-1 and TRBJ1-4, is KAGVTQTPRYLIKTRGQQVTLSCSPISGHRSVSWYQQTPGQGLQFLFEYFSETQRNKGNFPGRFSGRQFSNSRSEMNVSTLELGDSALYLCASSISGTGSEKLFFGSGTQLSVL.

The genes are TRBV28 and TRBJ1-4; 7 nucleotides line up with TRBD1. The V gene's germline CDR1 is MDHEN and CDR2 SYDVKM. V shed 6 bases and J 6 bases; nucleotides not matched to a gene: 7. CDR3 length equals 14 residues. CDR3 in amino acids: CASRATGVDEKLFF. Written as DNA, the CDR3 is TGTGCCAGCAGAGCTACAGGGGTGGATGAAAAACTGTTTTTT.

The chain joins TRBV10-3 to TRBJ2-5; TRBD2 might be the D (5 bases). The CDR3 is made up of 13 amino acids. Germline assignment: CDR1 ENHRY and CDR2 SYGVKD. Trimming pared 2 bases from V and 3 bases from J, leaving 7 bases between. As DNA, the CDR3 is TGTGCCATCAGTGAGCGGGGAGAAGAGACCCAGTACTTC. Protein: CAISERGEETQYF.

The V gene is TRBV7-9, the J gene TRBJ1-4; maybe TRBD1 (5 bases). The germline CDR1 and CDR2 sequences are SEHNR and FQNEAQ (reference sequence). V lost 3 bases, J lost 8 bases, and 7 bases lay in between. The CDR3 is 12 residues long. In nucleotides, the CDR3 is TGTGCCAGCAGCTTCGGGGGAGAAAAACTGTTTTTT. It is translated as CASSFGGEKLFF.

The chain carries TRBV12-5 and TRBJ1-1; D remains unclear. The germline V gene encodes CDR1 LGHNT and CDR2 FRNRAP. CDR3 length: 13 residues. The ends were cut back, 1 base at V and 8 bases at J, with 11 bases in the middle. The CDR3 reads CASGLDSRGEAFF. The CDR3 DNA reads as TGTGCTAGTGGTTTGGATTCTCGTGGGGAAGCTTTCTTT.

The V and J genes are TRBV7-2 and TRBJ1-1, with D maybe TRBD1 (6 bases). The CDR3 runs to 15 residues. Germline assignment: CDR1 SGHTA and CDR2 FQGNSA. V gave up 2 bases and J gave up 1 base, with 11 bases separating them. The CDR3 DNA reads TGTGCCAGCAGCTTAAGTTCAGGGGCGAACACTGAAGCTTTCTTT. Translated: CASSLSSGANTEAFF. The whole variable domain, remainder taken from reference TRBV7-2 and TRBJ1-1, is GAGVSQSPSNKVTEKGKDVELRCDPISGHTALYWYRQSLGQGLEFLIYFQGNSAPDKSGLPSDRFSAERTGGSVSTLTIQRTQQEDSAVYLCASSLSSGANTEAFFGQGTRLTVV.